The entry below gives a single T cell receptor beta chain sequence along with its context. What it binds is not known. During the collection period, no donor immune events like infections were recorded. The source of the sample is a study of identifying expanded T cells in peripheral blood. The study, taken as a whole, reports: Over two and four weeks, about 15 and 19 clones changed, versus roughly 1.1 between replicates.

The CDR3 length is 13 residues. Trimming took off 1 base at V and 6 bases at J, with 9 bases between the two ends. CDR1 and CDR2 (germline): SGHTA, FQGNSA. TCRdb's table, derived via immunoSEQ multiplex PCR, lists solely in-frame clones and lacks some. This table has more than 95,000 clones, 84% appearing once. The TCR comes from a person aged 18 to 69 in good health. The chain uses TRBV7-2 and TRBJ1-2, with D possibly matching TRBD1 (5 bases). The sample was blood. The CDR3 bases are TGTGCCAGCAGCTTAGTCGGGGGGGATGGCTACACCTTC. Its translation: CASSLVGGDGYTF.